These 3 T cell receptor beta chains originate from one sample sequenced in a study of T cell responses to AZD1222 COVID-19 vaccine. TCRdb's table, derived via immunoSEQ multiplex PCR, lists solely in-frame clones and lacks some. The sample holds about 180,000 clones; 94% are singletons and the top ten take about 1.5%. This specimen consisted of peripheral blood, obtained 28 days after the second AZD1222 dose. Every receptor here comes from an adult who received the AZD1222 COVID-19 vaccine.

V gene TRBV5-1 combines with J gene TRBJ1-1; D remains ambiguous. Germline V gives CDR1 SGHRS, CDR2 YFSETQ. CDR3 size: 14 residues. The germline V and J ends were trimmed by 1 base and 10 bases, with 17 bases remaining between them. The CDR3: CASSLSGSATGAFF. CDR3 nucleotide sequence: TGCGCCAGCAGCTTGTCTGGCAGCGCGACGGGAGCTTTCTTT.

This chain uses TRBV15 with TRBJ1-2; no clear D gene. This CDR3 is built from 14 residues. Germline CDR1 is LNHNV and CDR2 is YYDKDF (reference sequence). V dropped 5 bases and J dropped 2 bases, with 12 bases sitting between them. CDR3 region: CATSSPTRNYGYTF. The CDR3, as DNA: TGTGCCACCAGCTCTCCAACCCGAAACTATGGCTACACCTTC.

V is TRBV19 and J is TRBJ1-5; 8 bases line up with TRBD1. The V and J ends lost 6 bases and 7 bases, in that order; junction bases with no gene match: 14. The CDR3 consists of 16 residues. CDR1 is LNHDA, CDR2 SQIVND, per germline (reference sequence). The CDR3 coding sequence is TGTGCCAGTAGAGGGCAGGGGGCCTCCCCGGGCCAGCCCCAGCATTTT. Encoded protein: CASRGQGASPGQPQHF.